The 5 T cell receptor beta chains given below trace back to one sample, sequenced in a study of Siglec-9 on CD8 T cells in melanoma. TCRdb's table, derived via immunoSEQ multiplex PCR, lists solely in-frame clones and lacks some. The table has tens of thousands of clones, 80% seen once. Sequenced: Siglec-9- CD8+ T cells sorted from blood. The source is a human donor in good health.

CDR3 amino acids: CASSPRDSDYEQYV. The CDR3 DNA sequence: TGTGCCAGCAGCCCCCGGGACAGTGACTACGAGCAGTACGTC. V usage is TRBV6-1 and J usage is TRBJ2-7, with 7 bases identical to TRBD1. V shed 6 bases, J shed 3 bases, and the junction held 8 bases outside the gene matches. The CDR3 extends over 14 amino acids. CDR1 and CDR2 (germline): MNHNS, SASEGT.

The table lists this clone with a few counts. The rearrangement links TRBV5-6 to TRBJ1-1; maybe TRBD1 (6 bases). Germline CDR1 and CDR2: SGHDT and YYEEEE. The CDR3 covers 12 residues. The V end lost 3 bases, the J end lost 7 bases, and 10 bases lay between the germline ends. CDR3 residues: CASSWETGEAFF. CDR3 DNA: TGTGCCAGCAGCTGGGAGACAGGTGAAGCTTTCTTT.

CDR3 bases: TGTGCCAGCAGTTTAGCCGACGACAGCTCAAACTATGGCTACACCTTC. Amino acids: CASSLADDSSNYGYTF. The genes are TRBV28 and TRBJ1-2, with a possible D match to TRBD1 (5 bases). Germline V lookup: CDR1 MDHEN, CDR2 SYDVKM. Deletions cut 2 bases from V and 2 bases from J, with 15 bases between. CDR3 length: 16 residues.

The chain links TRBV7-7 to TRBJ2-1; TRBD2 matches at 8 bases. V was clipped by 2 bases and J by 5 bases; unmatched bases: 8. Germline V gives CDR1 SSHAT, CDR2 FNYEAQ (reference sequence). The CDR3 has 16 residues. For the CDR3, the DNA is TGTGCCAGCAGCTTATCCCCCACTAGCGGTAACAATGAGCAGTTCTTC. It encodes CASSLSPTSGNNEQFF.

The CDR3 DNA sequence: TGTGCCAGTAGTGCGGGCCAGGGGAACACTGAAGCTTTCTTT. This codes for CASSAGQGNTEAFF. The V and J genes are TRBV19 and TRBJ1-1, with D perhaps TRBD1 (5 bases). In germline, CDR1 is LNHDA, CDR2 SQIVND (reference sequence). V lost 5 bases, J lost 1 base, and 11 bases lay in between. This CDR3 has 14 residues.